The present entry profiles one T cell receptor (beta chain) with its context. These data are taken from a study of blood T cell repertoires in COVID-19. The CDR3 has 15 amino acids. After removal of 7 bases from V and 9 bases from J, the junction contained 8 bases not matched to a gene. Germline CDR1 reads KGHSH; CDR2 reads LQKENI. Clones were sequenced by immunoSEQ multiplex PCR, and TCRdb holds only the in-frame ones, with some missing. Found here are a few hundred thousand clones, nearly 90% of them singletons; the top ten hold approximately 4%. The chain has TRBV18 and TRBJ2-1; the match to TRBD2 covers 14 bases. The receptor was derived from a woman between 18 and 29 years old with acute COVID-19. Sequencing was carried out using PBMCs or T cells enriched from blood (not recorded which). The CDR3 is CASLLPGLAGAEQFF. The CDR3 coding sequence is TGTGCCAGCTTACTTCCGGGACTAGCGGGAGCTGAGCAGTTCTTC.